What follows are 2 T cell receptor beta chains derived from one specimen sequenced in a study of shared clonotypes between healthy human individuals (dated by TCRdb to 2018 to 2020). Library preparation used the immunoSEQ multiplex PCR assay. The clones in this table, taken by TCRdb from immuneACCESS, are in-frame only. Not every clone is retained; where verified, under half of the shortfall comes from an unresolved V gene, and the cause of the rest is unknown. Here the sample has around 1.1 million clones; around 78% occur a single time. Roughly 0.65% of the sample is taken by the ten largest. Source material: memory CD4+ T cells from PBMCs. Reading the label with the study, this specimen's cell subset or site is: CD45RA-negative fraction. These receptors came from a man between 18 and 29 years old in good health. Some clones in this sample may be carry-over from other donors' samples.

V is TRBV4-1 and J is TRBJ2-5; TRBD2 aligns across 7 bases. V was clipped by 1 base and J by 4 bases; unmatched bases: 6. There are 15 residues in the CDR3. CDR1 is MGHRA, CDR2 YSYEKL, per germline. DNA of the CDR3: TGCGCCAGCAGCCAAGGATTCGGGGGGAGAGAGACCCAGTACTTC. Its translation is CASSQGFGGRETQYF.

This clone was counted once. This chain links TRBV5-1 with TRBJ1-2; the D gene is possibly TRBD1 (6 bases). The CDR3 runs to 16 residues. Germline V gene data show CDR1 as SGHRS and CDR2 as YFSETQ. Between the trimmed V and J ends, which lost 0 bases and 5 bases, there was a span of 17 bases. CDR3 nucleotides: TGCGCCAGCAGCTTGGCAAATCGGGCAGGGGCTTATGGCTACACCTTC. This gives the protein CASSLANRAGAYGYTF.